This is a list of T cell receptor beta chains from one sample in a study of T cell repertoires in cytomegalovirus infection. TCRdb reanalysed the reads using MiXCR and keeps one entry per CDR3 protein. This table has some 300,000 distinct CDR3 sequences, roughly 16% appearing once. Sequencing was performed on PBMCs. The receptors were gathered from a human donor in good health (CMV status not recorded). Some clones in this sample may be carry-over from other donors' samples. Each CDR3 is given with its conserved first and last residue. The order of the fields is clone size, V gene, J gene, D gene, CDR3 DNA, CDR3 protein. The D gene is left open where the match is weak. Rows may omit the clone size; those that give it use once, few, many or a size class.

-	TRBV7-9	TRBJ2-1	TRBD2	TGTGCCAGCAGCGGTAGCGGGGGGGTGTCCTACAATGAGCAGTTCTTC	CASSGSGGVSYNEQFF
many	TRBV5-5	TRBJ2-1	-	TGTGCCAGCAGCTCGACCGTCCCCGCGACAGGAACGTCGCAGTTCTTC	CASSSTVPATGTSQFF
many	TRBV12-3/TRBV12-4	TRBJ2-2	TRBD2	TGTGCCAGCAGTGGGAGGGCGTCGGGGGCCGGGGAGCTGTTTTTT	CASSGRASGAGELFF
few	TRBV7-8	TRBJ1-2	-	TGTGCCAGCAGCTTATTCGGGACTCAGGATGAGAGCGGCTACACCTTC	CASSLFGTQDESGYTF
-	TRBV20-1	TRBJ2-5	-	TGCAGTGCCCAGGGCAGGGTCAAGGAGACCCAGTACTTC	CSAQGRVKETQYF
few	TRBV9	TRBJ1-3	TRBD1	TGTGCCAGCAGCGCCGGGACAGGAAGAAACACCATATATTTT	CASSAGTGRNTIYF
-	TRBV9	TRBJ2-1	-	TGTGCCAGCAGCCCCCCGAGAAACTACAATGAGCAGTTCTTC	CASSPPRNYNEQFF
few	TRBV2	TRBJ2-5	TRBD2	TGTGCCAGCAGGAACCGACTAGCGGGGGGGTTAGAGACCCAGTACTTC	CASRNRLAGGLETQYF
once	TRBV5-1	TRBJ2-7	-	TGCGCCAGCAGCTTGGAAAGCGGGCATTACGAGCAGTACTTC	CASSLESGHYEQYF
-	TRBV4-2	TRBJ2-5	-	TGTGCCAGCAGCCAAGATGGGTCGGGACTTACAGAGACCCAGTACTTC	CASSQDGSGLTETQYF
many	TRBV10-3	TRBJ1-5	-	TGTGCCATCAGTCGGGGGGCTGATCAGCCCCAGCATTTT	CAISRGADQPQHF
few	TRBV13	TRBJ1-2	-	TGTGCCAGCAAAGAGGGATCCACTGGCTACACCTTC	CASKEGSTGYTF
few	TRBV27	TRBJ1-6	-	TGTGCCAGTCAACGGAGCTCCTATAATTCACCCCTCCACTTT	CASQRSSYNSPLHF
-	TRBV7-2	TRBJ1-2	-	TGTGCCAGCAGCCCAGGCGGAGCAGGAACTAACTATGGCTACACCTTC	CASSPGGAGTNYGYTF
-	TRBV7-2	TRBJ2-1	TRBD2	TGTGCCAGCAGCTTAGGACTAGCCTCCTACAATGAGCAGTTCTTC	CASSLGLASYNEQFF
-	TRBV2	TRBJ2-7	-	TGTGCCAGCAAGGGGGGACCGGACGAGCAGTACTTC	CASKGGPDEQYF
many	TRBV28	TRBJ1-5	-	TGTGCCAGCAAGAAACGGGGACACTATGAACAGCCCCAGCATTTT	CASKKRGHYEQPQHF
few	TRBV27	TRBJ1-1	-	TGTGCCAGCTGCGGTAGGGACACTGAAGCTTTCTTT	CASCGRDTEAFF
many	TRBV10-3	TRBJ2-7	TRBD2	TGTGCCTCTATAGCGGGGGGGATGTACGAGCAGTACTTC	CASIAGGMYEQYF
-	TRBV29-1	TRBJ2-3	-	TGCAGCGTTCTAATAGGACTCCCCACAGATACGCAGTATTTT	CSVLIGLPTDTQYF
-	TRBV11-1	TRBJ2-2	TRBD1	TGTGCCTGTGGAGAGGACAGGGGAAACACCGGGGAGCTGTTTTTT	CACGEDRGNTGELFF
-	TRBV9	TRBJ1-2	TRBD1	TGTGCCAGCAGCGTAGAGGACAGGGGTGTCTATGGCTACACCTTC	CASSVEDRGVYGYTF
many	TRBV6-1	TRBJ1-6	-	TGTGCCAGCAGTTATCAAAAGTCATACCGCGGCTCCTATAATTCACCCCTCCACTTT	CASSYQKSYRGSYNSPLHF
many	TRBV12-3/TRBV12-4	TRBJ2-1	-	TGTGCCAGCAGTTTCAGGCAGGGAACTAACAATGAGCAGTTCTTC	CASSFRQGTNNEQFF
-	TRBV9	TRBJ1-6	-	TGTGCCAGCAGCCGGACAGATGATTCACCCCTCCACTTT	CASSRTDDSPLHF
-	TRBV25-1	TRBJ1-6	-	TGTGCCAGCAGTGAAAGGAGTTCACCCCTCCACTTT	CASSERSSPLHF
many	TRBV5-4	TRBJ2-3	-	TGTGCCAGCAGCTTGGATGCAGATACGCAGTATTTT	CASSLDADTQYF
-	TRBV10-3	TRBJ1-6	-	TGTGCCATCAGCATGGACAGCTCCTATAATTCACCCCTCCACTTT	CAISMDSSYNSPLHF
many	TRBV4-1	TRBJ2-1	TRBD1	TGCGCCAGCAGCCAGGGACAGGGGGCGGTCTTGGCGTTCTTC	CASSQGQGAVLAFF
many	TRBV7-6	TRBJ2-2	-	TGTGCCAGCAGCTTTATCACCGGGGAGCTGTTTTTT	CASSFITGELFF
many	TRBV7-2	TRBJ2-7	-	TGTGCCAGCAGCGCCGTTCCAGGGGAGCAGTACTTC	CASSAVPGEQYF
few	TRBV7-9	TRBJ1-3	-	TGTGCCAGCAGCTTGCGAGGAACGAGCGGAAACACCATATATTTT	CASSLRGTSGNTIYF
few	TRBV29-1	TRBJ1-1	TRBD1	TGCAGCGCTGGGACAGGGACCGACACTGAAGCTTTCTTT	CSAGTGTDTEAFF
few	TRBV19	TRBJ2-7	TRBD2	TGTGCCTCTTCGTCGGGGGGGCAGTCACTTCTTGGCGAGCAGTACTTC	CASSSGGQSLLGEQYF
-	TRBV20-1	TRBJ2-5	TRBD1	TGCAGTGCTCCCCGACCAGGACAGGGAGAGACCCAGTACTTC	CSAPRPGQGETQYF
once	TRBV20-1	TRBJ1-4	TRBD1	TGCAGTGCTAGCTCCGGGACAGCTGCCGAAAAACTGTTTTTT	CSASSGTAAEKLFF
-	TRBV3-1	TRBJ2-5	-	TGTGCCAGCAGCCAGGGGGGACTTTCGGGAGAGACCCAGTACTTC	CASSQGGLSGETQYF
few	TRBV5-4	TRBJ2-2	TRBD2	TGTGCCAGCAGCTTGGTGGCTAGCGGGGGAATCACCGGGGAGCTGTTTTTT	CASSLVASGGITGELFF
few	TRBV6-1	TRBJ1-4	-	TGTGCCAGCAGTGTCGGGGGGGTACGAGGTGAAAAACTGTTTTTT	CASSVGGVRGEKLFF
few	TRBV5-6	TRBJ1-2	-	TGTGCCAGCAGCTTGGAATCAGGCTACACCTTC	CASSLESGYTF
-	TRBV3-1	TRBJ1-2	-	TGTGCCACGACGCAGCGGGTCGACGACTATGGCTACACCTTC	CATTQRVDDYGYTF
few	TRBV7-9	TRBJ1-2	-	TGTGCCAGCAGCTTAACAGGGTACGATGGCTACACCTTC	CASSLTGYDGYTF
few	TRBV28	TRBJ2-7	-	TGTGCCAGCAGTTTCTTCCGTGAGCAGTACTTC	CASSFFREQYF
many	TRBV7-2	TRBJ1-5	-	TGTGCCAGCAGCCCCCGGGGGGTCTCGAATCAGCCCCAGCATTTT	CASSPRGVSNQPQHF
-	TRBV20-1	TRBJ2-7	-	TGCAGTGCTAGAGAATGGGGAGGAGGGGGCATTTACGAGCAGTACTTC	CSAREWGGGGIYEQYF
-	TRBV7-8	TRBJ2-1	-	TGTGCCAGCAGCACCGGGCGGGGACCCTACAATGAGCAGTTCTTC	CASSTGRGPYNEQFF
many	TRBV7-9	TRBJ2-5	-	TGTGCCAGCAGCCGCAAGTACCAAGAGACCCAGTACTTC	CASSRKYQETQYF
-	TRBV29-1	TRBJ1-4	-	TGCAGCGTTGAAGACCCTGGGGTTAAAAAACTGTTTTTT	CSVEDPGVKKLFF
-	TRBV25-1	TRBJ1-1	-	TGTGCCAGCAGTTGGGGGGGACATGAAGCTTTCTTT	CASSWGGHEAFF
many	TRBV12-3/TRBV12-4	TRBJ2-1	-	TGTGCCAGCAGTTTATCGCCCGGCACTAATGAGCAGTTCTTC	CASSLSPGTNEQFF
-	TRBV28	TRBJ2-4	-	TGTGCCAGCAATGTCAGGGGCCAAGAAAAAAACATTCAGTACTTC	CASNVRGQEKNIQYF
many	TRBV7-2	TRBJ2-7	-	TGTGCCAGCAGCTTAGTAAACGGACTCTCCTACGAGCAGTACTTC	CASSLVNGLSYEQYF
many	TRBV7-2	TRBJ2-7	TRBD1	TGTGCCAGCAGCTTAGGGACAGGGTACGAGCAGTACTTC	CASSLGTGYEQYF
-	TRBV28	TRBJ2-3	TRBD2	TGTGCCAGCATGCGGACTAGCGTAGGAGATACGCAGTATTTT	CASMRTSVGDTQYF